Included here is one T cell receptor beta chain sequence, with context. Antigen specificity is unknown. The entry originates in a study of T cell responses to AZD1222 COVID-19 vaccine. Overall study results and limits: Only a handful of individuals given AZD1222 were seropositive at baseline.

Analysis merged second doses at about 4 or about 12 weeks. The data were produced by immunoSEQ multiplex PCR, yet TCRdb's version contains in-frame clones alone and is incomplete. The table includes around 150,000 clones, 80% to 95% detected once. V lost 2 bases and J lost 0, with 10 bases in between. The CDR3 extends over 16 amino acids. CDR1 is KGHSH and CDR2 is LQKENI in the germline V gene. The chain couples TRBV18 to TRBJ2-2; TRBD2 might be the D (5 bases). This clonotype originated in an adult who received the AZD1222 COVID-19 vaccine. The sample consisted of peripheral blood, taken 28 days after the second AZD1222 dose. The CDR3 spells CASSPNGGANTGELFF. The CDR3 DNA sequence: TGTGCCAGCTCACCAAACGGAGGAGCGAACACCGGGGAGCTGTTTTTT.